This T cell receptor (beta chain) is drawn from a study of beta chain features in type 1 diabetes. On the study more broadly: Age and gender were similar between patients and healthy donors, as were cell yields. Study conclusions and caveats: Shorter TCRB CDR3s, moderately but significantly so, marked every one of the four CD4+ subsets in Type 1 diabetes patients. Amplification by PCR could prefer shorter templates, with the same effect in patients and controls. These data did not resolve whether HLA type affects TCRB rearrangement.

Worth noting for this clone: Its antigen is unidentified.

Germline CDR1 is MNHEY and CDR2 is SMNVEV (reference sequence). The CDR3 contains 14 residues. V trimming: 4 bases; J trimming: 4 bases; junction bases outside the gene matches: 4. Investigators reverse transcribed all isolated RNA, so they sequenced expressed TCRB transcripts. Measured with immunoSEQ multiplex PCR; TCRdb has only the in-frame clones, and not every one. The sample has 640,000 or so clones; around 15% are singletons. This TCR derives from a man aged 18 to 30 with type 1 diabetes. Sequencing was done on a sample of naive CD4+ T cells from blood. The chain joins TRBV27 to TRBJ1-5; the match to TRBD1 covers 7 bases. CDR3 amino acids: CASSSEQGNQPQHF. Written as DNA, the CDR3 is TGTGCCAGCAGTTCGGAACAGGGGAATCAGCCCCAGCATTTT.